The next 2 T cell receptor beta chains were all read from a single sample in a study of long-term antiretroviral therapy in people with HIV (dated 2022 in TCRdb). The immunoSEQ hsTCRB v3.0 assay was used at survey level resolution to sequence the TRB variable region. Imported from immuneACCESS, the table was reduced by TCRdb to in-frame sequences with V and J called. These copies leave out some clones; in studies compared against another copy, an unresolved V gene accounts for under half, and the cause of the remainder is not known. The sample contains under 30,000 clones, approximately 86% of them found a single time. Clones ranked in the top ten supply around 3.6% of the sample. The sample here was unsorted PBMCs, taken 1.9 years after starting antiretroviral therapy. The receptors stem from a woman younger than 45 with HIV.

This clone appeared once. The V and J genes are TRBV30 and TRBJ1-6; a possible D gene is TRBD1 (5 bases). Germline V gene data show CDR1 as GTSNPN and CDR2 as SVGIG (reference sequence). The V end was cut by 4 bases, the J end by 4 bases, with 20 bases between. This CDR3 comprises 17 residues. Here the CDR3 DNA reads TGTGCCTGGAAACTTTTTACAGTGGGGGGATATAATTCACCCCTCCACTTT. Translated: CAWKLFTVGGYNSPLHF.

The rearrangement uses TRBV6-1 and TRBJ2-7; D remains unclear. The germline gives CDR1 MNHNS, CDR2 SASEGT. This CDR3 has 15 residues. Trimming shortened V by 1 base and J by 1 base, and 11 bases separated the two germline ends. The CDR3 bases are TGTGCCAGCAGTGAAGGACTCGTGGGGTCCTACGAGCAGTACTTC. Residues: CASSEGLVGSYEQYF.